Ten or more counts support the clone carrying this T cell receptor (beta chain). The target antigen is unknown. The record originates from a study of T cells after yellow fever vaccination. Whole-study results and caveats: It was a small share of clonotypes that appeared in both CD4 and CD8 compartments. Peaking faster, on day 5 versus 15, the secondary response was nonetheless weaker. Reappearance after the booster was observed for most primary-vaccination clones (roughly 97% CD4, roughly 90% CD8).

Template-switching 5'RACE yielded the TCR cDNA; a universal primer site and UMIs were added in the process. Using its own MiXCR run on the 5' RACE reads, TCRdb lists one record per CDR3 protein. The table includes some 300,000 distinct CDR3 sequences, roughly 4% detected once. This material consisted of PBMCs, taken on the day of the yellow fever booster vaccination. The clonotype comes from a young man who received the YFV17D yellow fever vaccine.

The CDR3 is CASSPTRAKNIQYF. CDR3 bases: TGTGCCAGCAGTCCAACGAGAGCCAAAAACATTCAGTACTTC. The chain is built from TRBV27 and TRBJ2-4; no clear D. CDR1 MNHEY and CDR2 SMNVEV come from the germline V gene (reference sequence). The V end was cut by 5 bases, the J end by 0 bases, with 8 bases between. The CDR3 loop spans 14 amino acids.